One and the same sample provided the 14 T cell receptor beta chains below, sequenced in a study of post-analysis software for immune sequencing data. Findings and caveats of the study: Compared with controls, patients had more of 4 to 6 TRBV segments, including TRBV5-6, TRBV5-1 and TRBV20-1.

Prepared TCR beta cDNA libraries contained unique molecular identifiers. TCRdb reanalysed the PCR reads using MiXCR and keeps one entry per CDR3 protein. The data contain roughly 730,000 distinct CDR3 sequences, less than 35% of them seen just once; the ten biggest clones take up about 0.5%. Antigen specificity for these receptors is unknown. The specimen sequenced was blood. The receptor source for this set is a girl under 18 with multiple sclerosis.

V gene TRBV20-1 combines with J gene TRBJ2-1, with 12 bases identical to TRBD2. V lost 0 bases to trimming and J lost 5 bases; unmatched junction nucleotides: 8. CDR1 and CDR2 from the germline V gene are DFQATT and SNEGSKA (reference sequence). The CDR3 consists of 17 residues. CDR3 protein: CSARDYLAGGNDNEQFF. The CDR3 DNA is TGCAGTGCTAGAGATTATCTAGCGGGGGGGAACGACAATGAGCAGTTCTTC.

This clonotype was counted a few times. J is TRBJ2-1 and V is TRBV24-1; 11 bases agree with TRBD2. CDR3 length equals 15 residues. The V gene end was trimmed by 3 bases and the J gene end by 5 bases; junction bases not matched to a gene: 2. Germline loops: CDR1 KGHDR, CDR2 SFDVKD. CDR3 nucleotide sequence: TGTGCCACCAGTGATCCTAGCGGGAGGAACAATGAGCAGTTCTTC. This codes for CATSDPSGRNNEQFF.

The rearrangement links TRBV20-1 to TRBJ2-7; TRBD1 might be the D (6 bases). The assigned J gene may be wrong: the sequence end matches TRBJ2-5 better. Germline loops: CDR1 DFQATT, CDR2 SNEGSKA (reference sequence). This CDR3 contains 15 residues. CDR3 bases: TGCAGTGCTAGAGATCTGGGCAGGGGATTGGAGACCCAGTACTTC. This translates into CSARDLGRGLETQYF.

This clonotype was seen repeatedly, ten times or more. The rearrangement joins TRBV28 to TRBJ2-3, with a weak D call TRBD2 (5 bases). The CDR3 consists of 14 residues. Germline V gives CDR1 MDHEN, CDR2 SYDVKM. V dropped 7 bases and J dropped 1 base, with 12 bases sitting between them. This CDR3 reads CASTTALGTDTQYF. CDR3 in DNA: TGTGCCAGCACCACGGCACTAGGCACAGATACGCAGTATTTT. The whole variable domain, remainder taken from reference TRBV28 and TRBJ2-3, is DVKVTQSSRYLVKRTGEKVFLECVQDMDHENMFWYRQDPGLGLRLIYFSYDVKMKEKGDIPEGYSVSREKKERFSLILESASTNQTSMYLCASTTALGTDTQYFGPGTRLTVL.

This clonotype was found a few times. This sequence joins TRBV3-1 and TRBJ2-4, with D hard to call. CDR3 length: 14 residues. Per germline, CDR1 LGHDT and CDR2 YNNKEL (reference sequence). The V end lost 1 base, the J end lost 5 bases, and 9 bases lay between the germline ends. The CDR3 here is CASSQVGSQNIQYF. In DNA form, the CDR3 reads TGTGCCAGCAGCCAAGTCGGCAGCCAAAACATTCAGTACTTC.

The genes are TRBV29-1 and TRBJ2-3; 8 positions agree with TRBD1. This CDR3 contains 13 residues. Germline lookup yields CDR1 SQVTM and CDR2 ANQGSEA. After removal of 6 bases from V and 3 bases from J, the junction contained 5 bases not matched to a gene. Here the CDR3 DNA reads TGCAGCGTCCGGACAGGGAGTACAGATACGCAGTATTTT. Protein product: CSVRTGSTDTQYF.

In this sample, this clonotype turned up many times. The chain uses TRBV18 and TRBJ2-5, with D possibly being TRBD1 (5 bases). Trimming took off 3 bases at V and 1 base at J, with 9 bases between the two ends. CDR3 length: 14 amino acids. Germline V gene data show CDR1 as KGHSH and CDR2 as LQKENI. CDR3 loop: CASSPRQTQETQYF. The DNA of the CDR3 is TGTGCCAGCTCACCCCGACAGACCCAAGAGACCCAGTACTTC. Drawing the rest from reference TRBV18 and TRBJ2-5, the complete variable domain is NAGVMQNPRHLVRRRGQEARLRCSPMKGHSHVYWYRQLPEEGLKFMVYLQKENIIDESGMPKERFSAEFPKEGPSILRIQQVVRGDSAAYFCASSPRQTQETQYFGPGTRLLVL.

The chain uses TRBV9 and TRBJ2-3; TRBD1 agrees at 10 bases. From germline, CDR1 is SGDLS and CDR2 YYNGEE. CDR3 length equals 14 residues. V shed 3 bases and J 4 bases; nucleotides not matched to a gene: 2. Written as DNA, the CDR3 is TGTGCCAGCAGCGGACAGGGGGCTTCAGATACGCAGTATTTT. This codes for CASSGQGASDTQYF.

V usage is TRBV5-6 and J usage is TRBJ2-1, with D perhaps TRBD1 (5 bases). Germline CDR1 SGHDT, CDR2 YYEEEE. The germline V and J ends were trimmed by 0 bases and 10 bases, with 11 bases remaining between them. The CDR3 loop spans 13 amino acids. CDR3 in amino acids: CASSLANPGEQFF. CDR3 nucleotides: TGTGCCAGCAGCTTGGCCAACCCAGGGGAGCAGTTCTTC.

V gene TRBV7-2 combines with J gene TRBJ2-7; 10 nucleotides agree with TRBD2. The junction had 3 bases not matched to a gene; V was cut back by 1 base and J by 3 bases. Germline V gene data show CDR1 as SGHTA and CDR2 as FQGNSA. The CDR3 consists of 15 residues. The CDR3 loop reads CASSLGSSGGYEQYF. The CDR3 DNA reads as TGTGCCAGCAGCTTAGGGTCTAGCGGGGGCTACGAGCAGTACTTC.

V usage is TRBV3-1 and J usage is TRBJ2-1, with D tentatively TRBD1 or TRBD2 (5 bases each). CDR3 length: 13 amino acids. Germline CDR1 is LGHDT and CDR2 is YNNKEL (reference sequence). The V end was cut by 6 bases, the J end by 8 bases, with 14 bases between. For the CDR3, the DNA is TGTGCCAGCAGTGGAGGTGGGGCCCATGAGCAGTTCTTC. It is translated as CASSGGGAHEQFF.

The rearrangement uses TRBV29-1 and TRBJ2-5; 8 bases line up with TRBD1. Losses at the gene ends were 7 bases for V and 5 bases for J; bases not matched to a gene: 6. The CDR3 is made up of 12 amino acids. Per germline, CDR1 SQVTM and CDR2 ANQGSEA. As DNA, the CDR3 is TGCAGCGCAGGGACAGGATGGGAGACCCAGTACTTC. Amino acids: CSAGTGWETQYF.

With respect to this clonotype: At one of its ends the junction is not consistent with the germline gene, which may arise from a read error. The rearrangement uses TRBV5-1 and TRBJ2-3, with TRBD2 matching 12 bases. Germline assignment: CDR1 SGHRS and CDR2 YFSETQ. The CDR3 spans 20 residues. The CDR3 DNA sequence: TGCGCCGGCAGCTTCGTCGGGACTAGCGGGTCCTTTTCTAGCACAGATACGCAGTATTTT. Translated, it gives CAGSFVGTSGSFSSTDTQYF.

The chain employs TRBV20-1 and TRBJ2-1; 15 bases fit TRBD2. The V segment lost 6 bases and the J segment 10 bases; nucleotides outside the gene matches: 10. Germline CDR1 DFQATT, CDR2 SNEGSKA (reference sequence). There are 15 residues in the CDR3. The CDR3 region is CSAGGLAGGGEEQFF. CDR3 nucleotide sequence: TGCAGTGCCGGGGGACTAGCGGGAGGCGGGGAGGAGCAGTTCTTC.